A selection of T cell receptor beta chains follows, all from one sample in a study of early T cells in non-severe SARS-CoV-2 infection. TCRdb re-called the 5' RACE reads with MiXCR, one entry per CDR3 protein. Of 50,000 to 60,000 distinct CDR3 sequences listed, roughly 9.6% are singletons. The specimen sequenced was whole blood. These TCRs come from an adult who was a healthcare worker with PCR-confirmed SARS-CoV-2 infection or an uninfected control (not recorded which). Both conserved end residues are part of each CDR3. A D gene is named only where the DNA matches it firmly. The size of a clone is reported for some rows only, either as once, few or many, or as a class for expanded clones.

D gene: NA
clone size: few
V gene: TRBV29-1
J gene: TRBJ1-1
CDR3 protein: CSVGASVTEAFF
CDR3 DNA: TGCAGCGTTGGGGCGTCGGTCACTGAAGCTTTCTTT

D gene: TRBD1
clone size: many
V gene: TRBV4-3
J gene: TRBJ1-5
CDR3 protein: CASSQGTGTATQPQHF
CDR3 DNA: TGCGCCAGCAGCCAAGGAACCGGGACAGCTACTCAGCCCCAGCATTTT

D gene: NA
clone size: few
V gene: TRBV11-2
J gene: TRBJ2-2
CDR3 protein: CASRRIARAIGELFF
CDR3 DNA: TGTGCCAGCAGGAGAATTGCTAGGGCAATCGGGGAGCTGTTTTTT

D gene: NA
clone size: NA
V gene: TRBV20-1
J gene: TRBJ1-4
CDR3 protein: CSAREGGTNEKLFF
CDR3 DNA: TGCAGTGCTAGAGAGGGGGGGACAAATGAAAAACTGTTTTTT

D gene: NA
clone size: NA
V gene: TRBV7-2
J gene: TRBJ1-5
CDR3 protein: CASSPTRHHQPQHF
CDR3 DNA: TGTGCCAGCAGCCCAACGAGACACCATCAGCCCCAGCATTTT

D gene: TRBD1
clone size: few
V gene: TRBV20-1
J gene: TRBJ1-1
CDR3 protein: CSATRGNEVEAFF
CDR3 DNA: TGCAGTGCGACCAGGGGGAATGAAGTGGAAGCTTTCTTT

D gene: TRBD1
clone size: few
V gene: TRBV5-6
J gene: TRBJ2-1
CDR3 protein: CASSLDGQGIYEQFF
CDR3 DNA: TGTGCCAGCAGCTTGGATGGACAGGGTATCTATGAGCAGTTCTTC

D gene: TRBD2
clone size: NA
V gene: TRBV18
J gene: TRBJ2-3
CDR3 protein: CASSHKREGDTQYF
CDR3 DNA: TGTGCCAGCTCCCACAAGCGGGAGGGGGATACGCAGTATTTT

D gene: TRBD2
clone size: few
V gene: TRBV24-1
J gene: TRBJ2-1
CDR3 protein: CATSGLTPTSGNNEQFF
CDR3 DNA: TGTGCCACCAGTGGCTTAACCCCGACTAGCGGAAACAATGAGCAGTTCTTC

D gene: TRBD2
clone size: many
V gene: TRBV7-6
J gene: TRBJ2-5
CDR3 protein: CASSSRGLQETQYF
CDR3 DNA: TGTGCCAGCAGCTCACGGGGACTACAAGAGACCCAGTACTTC

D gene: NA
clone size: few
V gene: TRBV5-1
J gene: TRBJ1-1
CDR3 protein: CASSEGLAPEAFF
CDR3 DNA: TGCGCCAGCAGTGAGGGGCTGGCCCCTGAAGCTTTCTTT

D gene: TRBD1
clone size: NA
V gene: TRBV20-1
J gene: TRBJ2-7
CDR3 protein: CSAKRSGTGTYEQYF
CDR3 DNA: TGCAGTGCTAAAAGATCCGGGACAGGGACCTACGAGCAGTACTTC

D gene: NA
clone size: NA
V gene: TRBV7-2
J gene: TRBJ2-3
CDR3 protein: CSSSLFGLRGALLDTQYF
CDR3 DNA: TGTTCCAGCAGCTTATTTGGGCTACGGGGGGCCCTACTGGATACGCAGTATTTT

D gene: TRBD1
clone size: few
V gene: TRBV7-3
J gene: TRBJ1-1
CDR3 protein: CASSSDRGTEAFF
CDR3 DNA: TGTGCCAGCAGCTCAGACAGGGGCACTGAAGCTTTCTTT

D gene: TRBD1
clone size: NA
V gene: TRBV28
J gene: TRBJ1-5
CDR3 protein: CASSKDRGPQPQHF
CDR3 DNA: TGTGCCAGCAGCAAGGACAGGGGGCCTCAGCCCCAGCATTTT

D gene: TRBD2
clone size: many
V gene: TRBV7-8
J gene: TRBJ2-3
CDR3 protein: CASSQGLPGGPYADTQYF
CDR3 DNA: TGTGCCAGCAGCCAAGGACTGCCGGGAGGGCCTTACGCAGATACGCAGTATTTT

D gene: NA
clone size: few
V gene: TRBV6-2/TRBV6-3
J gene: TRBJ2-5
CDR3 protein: CASRYQETQYF
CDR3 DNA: TGTGCCAGCAGGTACCAAGAGACCCAGTACTTC

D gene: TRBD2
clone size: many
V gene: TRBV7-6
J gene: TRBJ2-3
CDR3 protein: CASSLGGNPTDTQYF
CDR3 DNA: TGTGCCAGCAGCTTGGGGGGGAATCCGACAGATACGCAGTATTTT

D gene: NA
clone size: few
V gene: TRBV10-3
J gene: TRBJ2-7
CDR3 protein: CAIKGGQSDEQYF
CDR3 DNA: TGTGCCATCAAGGGGGGCCAATCAGACGAGCAGTACTTC

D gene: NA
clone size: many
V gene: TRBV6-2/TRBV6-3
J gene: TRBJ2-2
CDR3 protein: CASTLSGTGELFF
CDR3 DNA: TGTGCCAGCACCCTTAGCGGAACCGGGGAGCTGTTTTTT

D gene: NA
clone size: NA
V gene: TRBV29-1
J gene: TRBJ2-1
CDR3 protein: CSVEGYGSGIDEQFF
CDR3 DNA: TGCAGCGTTGAAGGCTACGGGAGTGGCATCGATGAGCAGTTCTTC

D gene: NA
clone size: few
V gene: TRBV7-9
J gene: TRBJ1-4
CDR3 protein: CASSFNVNEKLFF
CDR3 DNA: TGTGCCAGCAGTTTTAACGTTAATGAAAAACTGTTTTTT

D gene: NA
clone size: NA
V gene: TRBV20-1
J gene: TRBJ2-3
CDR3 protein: CSARDISNSGTSTDTQYF
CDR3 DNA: TGCAGTGCTAGGGATATCTCAAATTCCGGAACCAGCACAGATACGCAGTATTTT

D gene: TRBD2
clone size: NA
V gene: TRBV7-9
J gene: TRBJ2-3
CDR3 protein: CASSWTGGQAYF
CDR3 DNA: TGTGCCAGCAGCTGGACGGGGGGGCAAGCGTATTTT

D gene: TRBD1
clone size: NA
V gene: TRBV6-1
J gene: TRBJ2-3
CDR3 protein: CASSPTGGPDTQYF
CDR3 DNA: TGTGCCAGCAGTCCGACAGGGGGCCCAGATACGCAGTATTTT

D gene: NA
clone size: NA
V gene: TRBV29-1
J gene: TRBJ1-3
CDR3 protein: CSVENSGNTIYF
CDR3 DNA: TGCAGCGTTGAAAACTCTGGAAACACCATATATTTT

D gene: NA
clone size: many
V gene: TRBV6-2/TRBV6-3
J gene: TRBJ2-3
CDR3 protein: CASSYSGRISTDTQYF
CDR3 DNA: TGTGCCAGCAGTTACTCCGGCAGGATATCCACAGATACGCAGTATTTT

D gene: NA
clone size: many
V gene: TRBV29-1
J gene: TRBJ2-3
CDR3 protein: CSVEGGDTQYF
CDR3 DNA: TGCAGCGTTGAAGGGGGGGATACGCAGTATTTT

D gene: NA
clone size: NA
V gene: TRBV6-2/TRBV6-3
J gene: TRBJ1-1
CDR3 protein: CASRVSLNTEAFF
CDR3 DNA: TGTGCCAGCAGGGTCTCCCTGAACACTGAAGCTTTCTTT

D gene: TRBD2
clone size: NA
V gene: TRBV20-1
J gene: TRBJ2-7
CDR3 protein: CSARKVRRGAQEQYF
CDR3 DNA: TGCAGTGCTAGAAAAGTGAGGCGGGGGGCGCAAGAGCAGTACTTC

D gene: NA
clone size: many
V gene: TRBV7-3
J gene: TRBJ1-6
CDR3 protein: CASSLERGSPLHF
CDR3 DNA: TGTGCCAGCAGCCTCGAACGAGGTTCACCCCTCCACTTT

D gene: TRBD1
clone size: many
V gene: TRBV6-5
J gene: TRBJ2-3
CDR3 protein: CASSLQGAPTDTQYF
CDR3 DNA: TGTGCCAGCAGTCTACAGGGGGCGCCCACAGATACGCAGTATTTT

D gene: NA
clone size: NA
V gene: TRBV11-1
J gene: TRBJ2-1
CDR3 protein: CASSSYLDSEQFF
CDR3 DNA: TGTGCCAGCAGCTCGTACCTCGACTCGGAGCAGTTCTTC

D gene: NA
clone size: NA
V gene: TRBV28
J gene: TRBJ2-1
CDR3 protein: CASTTWGNEQFF
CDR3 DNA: TGTGCCAGCACTACCTGGGGCAATGAGCAGTTCTTC

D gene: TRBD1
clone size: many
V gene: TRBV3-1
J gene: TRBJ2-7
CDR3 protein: CASRDRTSEQYF
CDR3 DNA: TGTGCCAGCCGGGACAGAACCTCCGAGCAGTACTTC

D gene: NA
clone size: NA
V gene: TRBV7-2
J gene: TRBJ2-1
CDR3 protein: CASSIASVPYNEQFF
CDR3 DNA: TGTGCCAGCAGCATAGCTAGCGTCCCCTACAATGAGCAGTTCTTC

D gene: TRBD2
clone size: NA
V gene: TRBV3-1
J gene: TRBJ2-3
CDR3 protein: CASSQVSGLAGYSLTDTQYF
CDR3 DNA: TGTGCCAGCAGCCAAGTTTCGGGACTAGCGGGATACTCACTCACAGATACGCAGTATTTT

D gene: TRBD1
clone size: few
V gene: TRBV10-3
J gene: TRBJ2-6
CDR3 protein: CAISRQGAGTGANVLTF
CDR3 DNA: TGTGCCATCAGCAGACAGGGGGCCGGAACTGGGGCCAACGTCCTGACTTTC

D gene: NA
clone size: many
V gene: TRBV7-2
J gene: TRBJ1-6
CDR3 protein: CASSLGARNSPLHF
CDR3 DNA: TGTGCCAGCAGCTTAGGGGCCCGAAATTCACCCCTCCACTTT

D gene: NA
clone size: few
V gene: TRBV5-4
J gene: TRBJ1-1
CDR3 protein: CASSLGGQGTEAFF
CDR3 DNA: TGTGCCAGCAGCTTGGGGGGGCAGGGCACTGAAGCTTTCTTT

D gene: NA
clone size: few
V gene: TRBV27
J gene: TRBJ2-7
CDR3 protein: CASSFGVRSYEQYF
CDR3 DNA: TGTGCCAGCAGTTTTGGAGTTCGCTCCTACGAGCAGTACTTC

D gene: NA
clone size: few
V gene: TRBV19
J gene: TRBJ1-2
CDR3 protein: CASSIRGPNYGYTF
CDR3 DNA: TGTGCCAGTAGTATTCGGGGACCTAACTATGGCTACACCTTC

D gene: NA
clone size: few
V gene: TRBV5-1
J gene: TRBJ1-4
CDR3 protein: CASSWDQGGIPNEKLFF
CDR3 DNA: TGCGCCAGCAGCTGGGACCAAGGTGGGATACCCAATGAAAAACTGTTTTTT

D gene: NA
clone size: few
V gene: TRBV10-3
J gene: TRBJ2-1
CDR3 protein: CAISESIPGEDNEQFF
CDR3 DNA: TGTGCCATCAGTGAGTCGATTCCTGGGGAGGACAATGAGCAGTTCTTC

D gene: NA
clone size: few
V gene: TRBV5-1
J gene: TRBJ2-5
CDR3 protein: CASSLRPQAGRQETQYF
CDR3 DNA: TGCGCCAGCAGCTTGCGGCCCCAGGCGGGGCGGCAGGAGACCCAGTACTTC

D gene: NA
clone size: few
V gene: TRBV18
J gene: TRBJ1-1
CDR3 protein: CASSPSPLGSLKRTEAFF
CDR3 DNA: TGTGCCAGCTCCCCTTCCCCTTTGGGGTCCCTGAAAAGGACTGAAGCTTTCTTT

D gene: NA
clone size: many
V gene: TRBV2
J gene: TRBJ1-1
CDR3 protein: CASSAFGSLTEAFF
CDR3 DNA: TGTGCCAGCAGTGCGTTCGGCAGTCTTACTGAAGCTTTCTTT